These 28 T cell receptor beta chains came from one sample sequenced in a study of cytomegalovirus exposure and HLA in healthy donors. Both 60 Vbeta primers and 13 Jbeta primers went into the PCR. Sequencing was performed with immunoSEQ multiplex PCR; in TCRdb, only in-frame clones are kept and a portion is missing. In the table there are around 120,000 clones, 80% of which are singletons. The specimen was PBMCs. These receptors were collected from a man between 45 and 60 years old in good health and CMV-seronegative.

The rearrangement links TRBV5-6 to TRBJ2-1; a weak D match, TRBD1 (6 bases). The ends were cut back, 4 bases at V and 0 bases at J, with 11 bases in the middle. Germline CDR1 SGHDT, CDR2 YYEEEE. The CDR3 consists of 15 residues. CDR3 sequence: CASSAGVSSYNEQFF. The CDR3 DNA is TGTGCCAGCAGCGCAGGGGTTAGCTCCTACAATGAGCAGTTCTTC.

The rearrangement uses TRBV28 and TRBJ1-6, with D possibly being TRBD1 (6 bases). Germline lookup yields CDR1 MDHEN and CDR2 SYDVKM. V was shortened by 7 bases and J by 6 bases, with 16 bases between the two germline ends. The CDR3 has 15 amino acids. The CDR3 DNA reads as TGTGCCAGCACCGCAGGGACAACCGGTAATTCACCCCTCCACTTT. Amino acid sequence: CASTAGTTGNSPLHF. The entire variable domain, with the rest obtained from reference TRBV28 and TRBJ1-6, is as follows: DVKVTQSSRYLVKRTGEKVFLECVQDMDHENMFWYRQDPGLGLRLIYFSYDVKMKEKGDIPEGYSVSREKKERFSLILESASTNQTSMYLCASTAGTTGNSPLHFGNGTRLTVT.

The chain joins TRBV2 to TRBJ1-2; the D gene is possibly TRBD1 (5 bases). There are 13 residues in the CDR3. CDR1 is SNHLY, CDR2 FYNNEI, per germline. V gave up 6 bases and J gave up 4 bases, with 12 bases separating them. For the CDR3, the DNA is TGTGCCAGCAGCCCGACAGCTATCTATGGCTACACCTTC. It encodes CASSPTAIYGYTF.

The chain couples TRBV7-8 to TRBJ2-3; TRBD1 aligns across 7 bases. After removal of 5 bases from V and 0 bases from J, the junction contained 8 bases not matched to a gene. From germline, CDR1 is SGHVS and CDR2 FQNEAQ. There are 16 residues in the CDR3. In nucleotides, the CDR3 is TGTGCCAGCAGCCCCGGGGCAGGGGGTAGCACAGATACGCAGTATTTT. Protein product: CASSPGAGGSTDTQYF.

The chain couples TRBV19 to TRBJ1-4; 9 bases fit TRBD1. This CDR3 region has 13 residues. V was pared by 4 bases and J by 8 bases, with 2 bases of the junction left unmatched. CDR1 LNHDA and CDR2 SQIVND come from the germline V gene (reference sequence). The DNA for the CDR3 is TGTGCCAGTAGTAGGGACAGGGACGAAAAACTGTTTTTT. This gives the protein CASSRDRDEKLFF.

This clone was seen only a few times. V gene TRBV7-3 combines with J gene TRBJ2-1; 7 nucleotides line up with TRBD2. V gave up 1 base and J gave up 8 bases; unmatched junction bases: 5. CDR1 SGHTA and CDR2 FQGTGA come from the germline V gene. The CDR3 has 14 amino acids. CDR3 bases: TGTGCCAGCAGCTTAAACAGACTAGCAGATGAGCAGTTCTTC. This codes for CASSLNRLADEQFF.

DNA for the CDR3: TGTGCCATCAGTGACTACACTTGGGGGCGTGCTTCCTACGAGCAGTACTTC. This encodes CAISDYTWGRASYEQYF. The rearrangement uses TRBV10-3 and TRBJ2-7; tentatively, D is TRBD1 (6 bases). Trimming cost V 3 bases and J 1 base, with 19 bases left between them. Germline V gene sequence: CDR1 ENHRY, CDR2 SYGVKD. This CDR3 is 17 amino acids long.

The V and J genes are TRBV27 and TRBJ2-3; 10 bases align to TRBD1. This CDR3 is built from 15 residues. Per germline, CDR1 MNHEY and CDR2 SMNVEV (reference sequence). Trimming removed 2 bases from V and 3 bases from J; junction bases left unmatched: 2. As DNA, the CDR3 is TGTGCCAGCAGTTTAGGGACAGGGGTTACAGATACGCAGTATTTT. Encoded protein: CASSLGTGVTDTQYF.

The chain employs TRBV19 and TRBJ2-7, with 7 bases that match TRBD1. The CDR3 covers 13 residues. J gave up 6 bases and V 5 bases, and 7 bases lay outside the gene matches. CDR1 LNHDA and CDR2 SQIVND come from the germline V gene (reference sequence). The CDR3 DNA is TGTGCCAGTAGTCATGGACAGGTTTCCGAGCAGTACTTC. It translates to CASSHGQVSEQYF.

This sequence joins TRBV2 and TRBJ1-5; D is possibly TRBD1 (5 bases). V gave up 6 bases and J gave up 3 bases, with 12 bases separating them. This CDR3 has 14 amino acids. Germline V gives CDR1 SNHLY, CDR2 FYNNEI. The CDR3: CASSPRGYNQPQHF. The CDR3 bases are TGTGCCAGCAGCCCTAGGGGTTACAATCAGCCCCAGCATTTT.

The chain combines TRBV19 with TRBJ2-3; 8 bases line up with TRBD1. In germline, CDR1 is LNHDA, CDR2 SQIVND (reference sequence). The CDR3 covers 15 residues. V shed 6 bases, J shed 6 bases, and the junction held 11 bases outside the gene matches. CDR3 nucleotides: TGTGCCAGTAGGGAGACAGGGGCCCCTGTGGATACGCAGTATTTT. This gives the protein CASRETGAPVDTQYF.

V is TRBV5-4 and J is TRBJ2-1; 10 nucleotides align to TRBD2. Germline lookup yields CDR1 SGHNT and CDR2 YYREEE (reference sequence). The J segment lost 7 bases and the V segment lost 4 bases, leaving 11 bases of the junction unmatched. CDR3 length: 16 residues. This chain's CDR3 is CASSRASGGAGNEQFF. CDR3 in DNA: TGTGCCAGCAGCCGGGCCAGCGGGGGGGCGGGGAATGAGCAGTTCTTC. The full variable domain, in which reference TRBV5-4 and TRBJ2-1 provide the parts outside the CDR3, is ETGVTQSPTHLIKTRGQQVTLRCSSQSGHNTVSWYQQALGQGPQFIFQYYREEENGRGNFPPRFSGLQFPNYSSELNVNALELDDSALYLCASSRASGGAGNEQFFGPGTRLTVL.

This chain joins TRBV9 and TRBJ2-5; 7 nucleotides align to TRBD2. Trimming cost V 0 bases and J 2 bases; bases outside gene matches: 1. Germline CDR1 SGDLS, CDR2 YYNGEE. This CDR3 has 14 amino acids. The CDR3 sequence: CASSVGGLQETQYF. In nucleotides, the CDR3 is TGTGCCAGCAGCGTAGGGGGACTACAAGAGACCCAGTACTTC.

The chain joins TRBV6-5 to TRBJ1-5, with unresolved D. Germline V gene lookup returns CDR1 MNHEY and CDR2 SVGAGI. V was clipped by 11 bases and J by 1 base, with 12 bases between them. There are 13 residues in the CDR3. The DNA for the CDR3 is TGTGCCTGCGGGAGAGGAAGCAATCAGCCCCAGCATTTT. Protein: CACGRGSNQPQHF.

This clone appeared once. The chain employs TRBV29-1 and TRBJ2-7, with TRBD1 matching 7 bases. After removal of 4 bases from V and 0 bases from J, the junction contained 12 bases not matched to a gene. Germline CDR1 and CDR2: SQVTM and ANQGSEA. The CDR3 is 16 amino acids. CDR3 residues: CSVGGNTGTVSYEQYF. CDR3 bases: TGCAGCGTTGGTGGGAACACCGGGACAGTCTCCTACGAGCAGTACTTC.

The chain recombines TRBV2 with TRBJ1-5, with D possibly TRBD1 on 5 matching bases. Trimming removed 4 bases at V and 9 bases at J, with 16 bases between. The CDR3 spans 14 residues. From germline, CDR1 is SNHLY and CDR2 FYNNEI. CDR3 protein: CASSGDGGLTPQHF. The CDR3, as DNA: TGTGCCAGCAGTGGGGACGGAGGGTTGACGCCCCAGCATTTT.

This clone was picked up a small number of times. The V call is TRBV7-2, the J call TRBJ2-2; 9 positions match TRBD2. With V trimmed by 8 bases and J by 7 bases, 11 bases remained unmatched. This CDR3 has 15 amino acids. CDR1 is SGHTA and CDR2 is FQGNSA in the germline V gene. The CDR3 loop reads CASGGSGGIVGELFF. In DNA, the CDR3 is TGTGCCAGCGGAGGCAGCGGGGGGATAGTCGGGGAGCTGTTTTTT.

This clone was counted only a few times. The J gene is TRBJ1-4, the V gene TRBV6-5; unclear D gene. Germline values: CDR1 MNHEY, CDR2 SVGAGI. The V end was cut by 7 bases, the J end by 6 bases, with 15 bases between. CDR3 length: 14 residues. CDR3 DNA sequence: TGTGCCAGCACCCGGACGGGGAGGGATGAAAAACTGTTTTTT. Protein sequence: CASTRTGRDEKLFF.

The chain has TRBV27 and TRBJ2-7; 10 bases match TRBD2. Germline-derived CDR1 and CDR2 are MNHEY and SMNVEV (reference sequence). V was pared by 9 bases and J by 5 bases, with 16 bases of the junction left unmatched. The CDR3 spans 16 residues. CDR3 nucleotides: TGTGCCAGTCGACTAGCGGGTTTGCCTTCCTCGGACGAGCAGTACTTC. As protein: CASRLAGLPSSDEQYF.

This clone was counted between two and nine times. V and J are TRBV9 and TRBJ2-7; a possible D gene is TRBD2 (5 bases). The CDR3 loop spans 15 amino acids. CDR1 is SGDLS, CDR2 YYNGEE, per germline. The V gene lost 0 bases and the J gene lost 2 bases, with 12 bases spanning the gap. The CDR3 bases are TGTGCCAGCAGCGTAGGGCGGGCTTACCCCTACGAGCAGTACTTC. This sequence encodes CASSVGRAYPYEQYF. Filled out from reference TRBV9 and TRBJ2-7, the complete variable domain reads DSGVTQTPKHLITATGQRVTLRCSPRSGDLSVYWYQQSLDQGLQFLIQYYNGEERAKGNILERFSAQQFPDLHSELNLSSLELGDSALYFCASSVGRAYPYEQYFGPGTRLTVT.

J is TRBJ1-1 and V is TRBV6-4; D is possibly TRBD1 (5 bases). The CDR3 loop spans 15 amino acids. CDR1 and CDR2 from the germline V gene are MRHNA and SNTAGT. The V and J ends lost 0 bases and 3 bases respectively, with 11 bases between them. In DNA form, the CDR3 reads TGTGCCAGCAGTGACTCGAACCAGGGCTACACTGAAGCTTTCTTT. It yields the protein CASSDSNQGYTEAFF.

This clone was seen a handful of times. The rearrangement uses TRBV5-1 and TRBJ1-2, with 9 bases fitting TRBD1. The CDR3 totals 18 residues. V dropped 3 bases and J dropped 7; count of bases not matched to a gene: 19. Germline V gives CDR1 SGHRS, CDR2 YFSETQ. The CDR3 DNA reads TGCGCCAGCAGCTCGGGGTCCCGGGACAGGGTGGGTCTTGGTGGCTACACCTTC. Translated, it gives CASSSGSRDRVGLGGYTF.

The sample holds a few counts of this clone. The CDR3 region has the DNA TGCGCCAGCAGCTTCGTTAGACAGGGCTCGAAGGGAGAGCAGTTCTTC. It is translated as CASSFVRQGSKGEQFF. J is TRBJ2-1 and V is TRBV5-1, with 7 bases matching TRBD1. Losses at the gene ends were 2 bases for V and 10 bases for J; bases not matched to a gene: 15. The length of the CDR3 is 16 residues. Germline lookup yields CDR1 SGHRS and CDR2 YFSETQ.

V usage is TRBV15 and J usage is TRBJ1-1; D unclear. The V gene lost 1 base and the J gene lost 4 bases, with 10 bases spanning the gap. The CDR3 consists of 14 residues. Germline V CDR1 and CDR2: LNHNV, YYDKDF (reference sequence). This chain's CDR3 is CATSRGEARTEAFF. The CDR3 nucleotides are TGTGCCACCAGCAGAGGCGAGGCCCGCACTGAAGCTTTCTTT. The complete variable domain, with remaining parts taken from reference TRBV15 and TRBJ1-1, reads DAMVIQNPRYQVTQFGKPVTLSCSQTLNHNVMYWYQQKSSQAPKLLFHYYDKDFNNEADTPDNFQSRRPNTSFCFLDIRSPGLGDTAMYLCATSRGEARTEAFFGQGTRLTVV.

The V and J genes are TRBV6-6 and TRBJ1-5; 8 bases line up with TRBD1. CDR3 size: 15 residues. V gave up 4 bases and J gave up 6 bases; unmatched junction bases: 8. Looked up from germline, CDR1 is MNHNY and CDR2 is SVGAGI (reference sequence). The chain's CDR3 is CASSSGTGFSQPQHF. The CDR3 DNA reads as TGTGCCAGCAGTTCCGGGACAGGATTCTCTCAGCCCCAGCATTTT.

The CDR3 DNA reads TGTGCCAGCAGTTTACCAGGGGGCGAAAAGACCCAGTACTTC. Translated: CASSLPGGEKTQYF. The chain has TRBV28 and TRBJ2-5; 8 bases are a match to TRBD1. CDR1 MDHEN and CDR2 SYDVKM come from the germline V gene. The J segment lost 6 bases and the V segment lost 2 bases, leaving 5 bases of the junction unmatched. The CDR3 contains 14 residues.

The chain recombines TRBV7-2 with TRBJ1-2; 10 nucleotides match TRBD1. The CDR3 sequence is 15 residues long. Trimming removed 6 bases from V and 2 bases from J; junction bases left unmatched: 6. The V gene's germline CDR1 is SGHTA and CDR2 FQGNSA. CDR3 sequence: CASSRQGAPNYGYTF. The CDR3 nucleotides are TGTGCCAGCAGTCGACAGGGGGCGCCCAACTATGGCTACACCTTC.

The chain is built from TRBV7-2 and TRBJ1-6; D gene ambiguous. CDR3 size: 15 residues. CDR1 and CDR2 (germline): SGHTA, FQGNSA. V lost 6 bases, J lost 7 bases, and 16 bases lay in between. The CDR3 DNA reads as TGTGCCAGCAGTCCCGGCAGACAAACGAATTCACCCCTCCACTTT. Encoded protein: CASSPGRQTNSPLHF.